Listed here are 14 T cell receptor beta chains from one sample, sequenced in a study of cytomegalovirus exposure and HLA in healthy donors. Both 60 Vbeta primers and 13 Jbeta primers went into the PCR. Repertoires were generated with immunoSEQ multiplex PCR, while TCRdb's copy carries only in-frame clones and drops some. The table records 90,000 to 120,000 clones, over 60% of them present only once. Sequenced input: PBMCs. The source of these receptors is a male donor in good health and CMV-seronegative.

The CDR3 coding sequence is TGTGCCAGCAGCCAGGCTTCCGGGACTAGCGGATACGAGCAGTACTTC. Its translation is CASSQASGTSGYEQYF. This chain uses TRBV14 with TRBJ2-7; TRBD2 matches at 11 bases. The J segment lost 4 bases and the V segment lost 3 bases, leaving 8 bases of the junction unmatched. This CDR3 spans 16 amino acids. CDR1 and CDR2 from the germline V gene are SGHDN and FVKESK.

The chain has TRBV6-5 and TRBJ1-2; perhaps TRBD1 as D (6 bases). The CDR3 spans 15 residues. The V gene's germline CDR1 is MNHEY and CDR2 SVGAGI. With 0 bases removed from V and 8 bases from J, the gap between germline ends came to 16 bases. DNA of the CDR3: TGTGCCAGCAGTTACTCGAACCTAATCCAGGGGGGCTACACCTTC. This sequence encodes CASSYSNLIQGGYTF.

The rearrangement joins TRBV5-1 to TRBJ2-3, with 7 bases fitting TRBD2. The CDR3 is 15 residues long. Trimming removed 2 bases from V and 0 bases from J; junction bases left unmatched: 3. Germline assignment: CDR1 SGHRS and CDR2 YFSETQ. CDR3 in DNA: TGCGCCAGCAGCTTCAGCGGGAAGAGCACAGATACGCAGTATTTT. Its protein is CASSFSGKSTDTQYF.

The V gene is TRBV7-9, the J gene TRBJ1-2; 7 nucleotides line up with TRBD1. CDR3 length: 13 amino acids. V gave up 4 bases and J gave up 7 bases; unmatched junction bases: 6. Per the germline V gene, CDR1 is SEHNR and CDR2 is FQNEAQ (reference sequence). CDR3 nucleotide sequence: TGTGCCAGCAGCTCTACAGGGGTTGGTGGCTACACCTTC. It translates to CASSSTGVGGYTF.

V usage is TRBV19 and J usage is TRBJ2-7, with D possibly being TRBD1 (6 bases). Trimming pared 10 bases from V and 2 bases from J, leaving 15 bases between. Germline V gene lookup returns CDR1 LNHDA and CDR2 SQIVND (reference sequence). This CDR3 is 13 amino acids long. CDR3 loop: CATSIQGTYEQYF. The CDR3 DNA reads as TGTGCCACCTCTATCCAGGGGACCTACGAGCAGTACTTC.

The gene calls are TRBV6-6 and TRBJ1-3; 8 bases agree with TRBD1. The V gene end was trimmed by 0 bases and the J gene end by 2 bases; junction bases not matched to a gene: 0. Germline loops: CDR1 MNHNY, CDR2 SVGAGI (reference sequence). The length of the CDR3 is 15 residues. The CDR3 region is CASSYSTGAGNTIYF. DNA of the CDR3: TGTGCCAGCAGTTACTCGACAGGGGCTGGAAACACCATATATTTT.

The table lists this clone with a few counts. The chain employs TRBV19 and TRBJ1-1; D ambiguous. Germline V lookup: CDR1 LNHDA, CDR2 SQIVND (reference sequence). The CDR3 sequence is 13 residues long. Trimming took 3 bases from V and 7 from J, leaving 12 bases between them. The CDR3: CASSIRGYGEAFF. The CDR3 nucleotides read TGTGCCAGTAGTATCCGGGGTTACGGTGAAGCTTTCTTT.

This chain joins TRBV18 and TRBJ2-7; 12 nucleotides match TRBD1. V gave up 0 bases and J gave up 4 bases; unmatched junction bases: 4. This CDR3 region has 16 residues. Per the germline V gene, CDR1 is KGHSH and CDR2 is LQKENI. For the CDR3, the DNA is TGTGCCAGCTCACCACCGTCGGGACAGGGGGCTTACGAGCAGTACTTC. Translated: CASSPPSGQGAYEQYF.

This clone was detected only a few times. J is TRBJ2-5 and V is TRBV5-4; 8 bases agree with TRBD2. V gave up 0 bases and J gave up 7 bases; unmatched junction bases: 11. Germline lookup yields CDR1 SGHNT and CDR2 YYREEE (reference sequence). This CDR3 comprises 16 residues. CDR3 region: CASSLGAGVVLGTQYF. The CDR3 coding sequence is TGTGCCAGCAGCTTGGGAGCGGGAGTAGTTCTAGGGACCCAGTACTTC.

The chain couples TRBV9 to TRBJ2-3, with 10 bases aligning to TRBD2. Germline loops: CDR1 SGDLS, CDR2 YYNGEE. V lost 4 bases and J lost 11; bases outside the gene matches: 4. The CDR3 is 12 amino acids. The CDR3 sequence is CASSPLAGGQYF. The CDR3 DNA is TGTGCCAGCAGCCCCTTAGCGGGGGGGCAGTATTTT.

J is TRBJ2-1 and V is TRBV5-1; TRBD1 might be the D (5 bases). This CDR3 has 12 residues. CDR1 is SGHRS, CDR2 YFSETQ, per germline. Trimming stripped 1 base from V and 9 bases from J, with 8 bases between. The DNA of the CDR3 is TGCGCCAGCAGCTTGATCAGGGTTGAGCAGTTCTTC. Translating it yields CASSLIRVEQFF.

This chain joins TRBV6-1 and TRBJ2-5; TRBD2 agrees at 8 bases. Germline assignment: CDR1 MNHNS and CDR2 SASEGT. The CDR3 totals 15 residues. V trimming: 3 bases; J trimming: 1 base; junction bases outside the gene matches: 4. CDR3 sequence: CASSELAGTQETQYF. The DNA of the CDR3 is TGTGCCAGCAGTGAGCTAGCGGGTACCCAAGAGACCCAGTACTTC.

The V gene is TRBV18, the J gene TRBJ1-3; D call uncertain. The CDR3 loop spans 13 amino acids. Germline CDR1 KGHSH, CDR2 LQKENI. Deletions cut 6 bases from V and 4 bases from J, with 10 bases between. Here the CDR3 reads CASSQEYGNTIYF. CDR3 in DNA: TGTGCCAGCTCGCAGGAATACGGAAACACCATATATTTT. Together with reference TRBV18 and TRBJ1-3, the CDR3 gives the full variable domain: NAGVMQNPRHLVRRRGQEARLRCSPMKGHSHVYWYRQLPEEGLKFMVYLQKENIIDESGMPKERFSAEFPKEGPSILRIQQVVRGDSAAYFCASSQEYGNTIYFGEGSWLTVV.

This sequence joins TRBV30 and TRBJ1-2; no definite D call. The germline V gene encodes CDR1 GTSNPN and CDR2 SVGIG (reference sequence). CDR3 length: 20 residues. V was pared by 0 bases and J by 1 base, with 27 bases between. CDR3 nucleotides: TGTGCCTGGAGTGTAGAGAGGAGGACTTTCAAGCACGGTAATAACTATGGCTACACCTTC. It specifies CAWSVERRTFKHGNNYGYTF.